A selection of T cell receptor beta chains follows, all from one sample in a study of patients and donors after allogeneic stem cell transplantation. TCRdb re-called the RT-PCR reads with MiXCR, one entry per CDR3 protein. The sample yields approximately 140,000 distinct CDR3 sequences, about a third seen once. The sequenced sample was blood, either unsorted or a sorted T cell fraction (not recorded which). These TCRs come from a human donor who was either an allogeneic HSCT recipient or a stem cell or donor lymphocyte infusion donor (not recorded which). It is not recorded whose cells these are; they may come from a transplant donor. Each CDR3 is given with its conserved first and last residue. A D gene is named only where the DNA matches it firmly. A row's size may be missing; if present it is once, few, many or a size class.

j_call v_call d_call clone_size cdr3_aa cdr3_nt
TRBJ1-6 TRBV5-1 NA NA CASSLTNRVTPSPLKTLHF TGCGCCAGCAGCTTGACAAACAGGGTAACTCCGTCTCCTCTTAAGACCCTCCACTTT
TRBJ2-5 TRBV12-3/TRBV12-4 NA NA CASSLAPPSTGKETQYF TGTGCCAGCAGTTTAGCGCCCCCAAGCACAGGGAAGGAGACCCAGTACTTC
TRBJ1-1 TRBV10-3 NA few CAISLDGPEAFF TGTGCCATCAGCCTAGACGGGCCTGAAGCTTTCTTT
TRBJ1-4 TRBV4-2 NA few CASSHEGRGGEKLFF TGTGCCAGCAGCCACGAAGGCAGGGGAGGCGAAAAACTGTTTTTT
TRBJ2-3 TRBV12-3/TRBV12-4 NA few CASTQFPSSDTQYF TGTGCCAGCACCCAGTTTCCGTCCTCAGATACGCAGTATTTT
TRBJ2-2 TRBV5-1 TRBD2 NA CASSLAPSGTTGELFF TGCGCCAGCAGCTTGGCGCCTAGCGGGACAACCGGGGAGCTGTTTTTT
TRBJ2-3 TRBV9 TRBD2 few CASSARLAGYPDTQYF TGTGCCAGCAGCGCTCGACTAGCGGGGTACCCAGATACGCAGTATTTT
TRBJ2-7 TRBV29-1 NA NA CSPSWGVPYEQYF TGCAGCCCTAGTTGGGGTGTGCCCTACGAGCAGTACTTC
TRBJ1-4 TRBV27 TRBD1 NA CASSFSGGYEKLFF TGTGCCAGCAGTTTCTCAGGGGGCTATGAAAAACTGTTTTTT
TRBJ1-6 TRBV6-5 NA few CASSPRAGPSSPLHF TGTGCCAGCAGCCCCCGGGCAGGGCCGAGTTCACCCCTCCACTTT
TRBJ1-6 TRBV28 NA NA CASSARASDNSPLHF TGTGCCAGCAGCGCCAGGGCTTCTGATAATTCACCCCTCCACTTT
TRBJ2-7 TRBV6-2/TRBV6-3 TRBD1 NA CASSPGQGVYEQYF TGTGCCAGCAGTCCCGGACAGGGGGTCTACGAGCAGTACTTC
TRBJ2-7 TRBV27 NA NA CASSYRVASSYEQYF TGTGCCAGCAGTTATCGGGTTGCGAGCTCCTACGAGCAGTACTTC
TRBJ2-7 TRBV9 NA NA CASSVSHYEQYF TGTGCCAGCAGCGTATCCCACTACGAGCAGTACTTC
TRBJ1-1 TRBV6-5 TRBD1 NA CASSGRDRGTEAFF TGTGCCAGCAGTGGCCGGGACAGGGGCACTGAAGCTTTCTTT
TRBJ1-1 TRBV3-1 NA NA CASSHLRGGNTEAFF TGTGCCAGCAGCCACCTCCGGGGGGGGAACACTGAAGCTTTCTTT
TRBJ1-1 TRBV12-3/TRBV12-4 NA NA CASSLAAGTPSEAFF TGTGCCAGCAGTTTAGCTGCCGGGACTCCTTCTGAAGCTTTCTTT
TRBJ1-2 TRBV7-9 NA few CASSLEFFHGNYGYTF TGTGCCAGCAGCTTAGAGTTCTTCCACGGTAACTATGGCTACACCTTC
TRBJ1-2 TRBV12-3/TRBV12-4 NA few CASSSYPARGGNGYTF TGTGCCAGCAGTTCCTACCCCGCGAGGGGTGGTAATGGCTACACCTTC
TRBJ1-2 TRBV20-1 NA NA CSANTLRDYGYTF TGCAGTGCAAATACCCTCCGGGACTATGGCTACACCTTC
TRBJ1-1 TRBV5-1 TRBD1 many CASSLDRATEAFF TGCGCCAGCAGCCTCGACAGGGCCACTGAAGCTTTCTTT
TRBJ1-2 TRBV20-1 NA many CSAPDRNYGYTF TGCAGTGCTCCCGACCGTAACTATGGCTACACCTTC
TRBJ1-1 TRBV28 NA NA CASRELGNTEAFF TGTGCCAGCAGGGAGCTAGGGAACACTGAAGCTTTCTTT
TRBJ1-1 TRBV28 NA NA CASTATGNTEAFF TGTGCCAGCACCGCGACAGGGAACACTGAAGCTTTCTTT
TRBJ2-1 TRBV12-3/TRBV12-4 TRBD1 NA CASSPGQGSDEQFF TGTGCCAGCAGTCCCGGACAGGGTAGCGATGAGCAGTTCTTC